These T cell receptor beta chains were read from a single sample in a study of identical twins. TCRdb fed the 5' RACE reads into MiXCR, producing one record per CDR3 protein. This sample carries fewer than 900,000 distinct CDR3 sequences, approximately 21% of them seen once, and the ten largest clones take about 4.5%. These same records also appear under a second study, on T cells expressing NK-cell markers.

Input material: PBMCs. All receptors come from a woman between 18 and 30 years old in good health. Both conserved end residues are part of each CDR3. Fields, in order: CDR3 DNA, CDR3 protein, V gene, clone size, J gene, D gene. A D gene is named only where the DNA matches it firmly. The listing skips clone size in some rows; elsewhere it reads once, few, many or a size class.

CDR3nt: TGCAGTGCTAGACGGGCTAGCGGTTCCGGGGAGCTGTTTTTT
CDR3aa: CSARRASGSGELFF
v_gene: TRBV20-1
abundance: .
j_gene: TRBJ2-2
d_gene: TRBD2

CDR3nt: TGTGCCAGCACCCGCAAGGGCCCAGAAGCTTTCTTT
CDR3aa: CASTRKGPEAFF
v_gene: TRBV12-3/TRBV12-4
abundance: .
j_gene: TRBJ1-1
d_gene: .

CDR3nt: TGCAGTGCTGAACAGGGGACCCATGAGCAGTTCTTC
CDR3aa: CSAEQGTHEQFF
v_gene: TRBV20-1
abundance: few
j_gene: TRBJ2-1
d_gene: TRBD1

CDR3nt: TGTGCCAGCAGCGAAGACAGGTCTTACAATGAGCAGTTCTTC
CDR3aa: CASSEDRSYNEQFF
v_gene: TRBV11-3
abundance: many
j_gene: TRBJ2-1
d_gene: .

CDR3nt: TGTGCCAGCAGTGTGCGGGCACTCTTCAATGAGCAGTTCTTC
CDR3aa: CASSVRALFNEQFF
v_gene: TRBV2
abundance: .
j_gene: TRBJ2-1
d_gene: .

CDR3nt: TGTGCCAGCAGCCTCCTACGGGGAACGGGTCGGGGCTACACCTTC
CDR3aa: CASSLLRGTGRGYTF
v_gene: TRBV3-1
abundance: .
j_gene: TRBJ1-2
d_gene: .

CDR3nt: TGTGCCAGCAGCTCAAGCAAACTATCACTAGCGGTGAACGAGCAGTACTTC
CDR3aa: CASSSSKLSLAVNEQYF
v_gene: TRBV9
abundance: few
j_gene: TRBJ2-7
d_gene: TRBD2

CDR3nt: TGTGCCAGCAGTTCCGCCGGGTCAGGTGGGGCCAACGTCCTGACTTTC
CDR3aa: CASSSAGSGGANVLTF
v_gene: TRBV27
abundance: few
j_gene: TRBJ2-6
d_gene: .

CDR3nt: TGTGCCAGCAGCTTAGCAGGTAGCGGGAGACCGTTGGCGGGGGTCCATGAGCAGTTCTTC
CDR3aa: CASSLAGSGRPLAGVHEQFF
v_gene: TRBV7-2
abundance: few
j_gene: TRBJ2-1
d_gene: TRBD2

CDR3nt: TGTGCCAGCAGTGAAAACAGGGAGACCCTCCACTTT
CDR3aa: CASSENRETLHF
v_gene: TRBV6-1
abundance: few
j_gene: TRBJ1-6
d_gene: .

CDR3nt: TGTGCCAGCAGCCGGACTAGTAATCCCAATGAGCAGTTCTTC
CDR3aa: CASSRTSNPNEQFF
v_gene: TRBV7-9
abundance: .
j_gene: TRBJ2-1
d_gene: TRBD2

CDR3nt: TGCAGTGCGAGCGGACAGTTGAACACCGGGGAGCTGTTTTTT
CDR3aa: CSASGQLNTGELFF
v_gene: TRBV20-1
abundance: .
j_gene: TRBJ2-2
d_gene: .

CDR3nt: TGTGCCAGCAGTCCAGGGCGCCTCTATGGCTACACCTTC
CDR3aa: CASSPGRLYGYTF
v_gene: TRBV27
abundance: .
j_gene: TRBJ1-2
d_gene: .

CDR3nt: TGTGCCAGCGTTCCCGGCGGCCCTTACAATGAGCAGTTCTTC
CDR3aa: CASVPGGPYNEQFF
v_gene: TRBV7-9
abundance: .
j_gene: TRBJ2-1
d_gene: .

CDR3nt: TGTGCCAGCAGCTTGGGTGTGGGTGACTCCTACGAGCAGTACTTC
CDR3aa: CASSLGVGDSYEQYF
v_gene: TRBV5-6
abundance: few
j_gene: TRBJ2-7
d_gene: .

CDR3nt: TGCAGTGCTAGAGATCCGCGGACTAGCGGGAGCATTGTAGATACGCAGTATTTT
CDR3aa: CSARDPRTSGSIVDTQYF
v_gene: TRBV20-1
abundance: .
j_gene: TRBJ2-3
d_gene: TRBD2

CDR3nt: TGTGCCAGCAGCTTATTGCGGGTCCCTACCGAGCAGTACTTC
CDR3aa: CASSLLRVPTEQYF
v_gene: TRBV7-2
abundance: .
j_gene: TRBJ2-7
d_gene: .

CDR3nt: TGTGCCAGCAGTTACGACAGGAACTCCTACGAGCAGTACTTC
CDR3aa: CASSYDRNSYEQYF
v_gene: TRBV5-6
abundance: few
j_gene: TRBJ2-7
d_gene: .

CDR3nt: TGCAGTGTAGACAGCTCCCACGAGCAGTACTTC
CDR3aa: CSVDSSHEQYF
v_gene: TRBV20-1
abundance: .
j_gene: TRBJ2-7
d_gene: .

CDR3nt: TGTGCCAGCAGAGACAGGAGCCTCTACAATGAGCAGTTCTTC
CDR3aa: CASRDRSLYNEQFF
v_gene: TRBV7-8
abundance: .
j_gene: TRBJ2-1
d_gene: .